The clone carrying this T cell receptor (beta chain) turned up a few times. This entry is derived from a study of identical twins. The CDR3 length is 12 residues. Trimming took off 0 bases at V and 12 bases at J, with 12 bases between the two ends. CDR1 and CDR2 from the germline V gene are GTSNPN and SVGIG (reference sequence). It was template switching that added a universal primer site, and there were unique molecular identifiers on the cDNA. MiXCR, run by TCRdb on the 5' RACE reads, gives a single entry per CDR3 protein. Among some 690,000 distinct CDR3 sequences listed, 21% were seen once. The same sample was also studied in work on T cells expressing NK-cell markers. That source adds: HCMV seropositivity characterized most of the eight sequenced donors, and seronegativity one.

The TCR comes from a woman aged 18-29 years in good health. The V call is TRBV30, the J call TRBJ2-1; D could derive from TRBD1 or TRBD2 (5 bases each). The sequencing input was PBMCs. CDR3 nucleotide sequence: TGTGCCTGGAGTGTTCTGGGGGTAGGGCAGTTCTTC. Translated, it gives CAWSVLGVGQFF.